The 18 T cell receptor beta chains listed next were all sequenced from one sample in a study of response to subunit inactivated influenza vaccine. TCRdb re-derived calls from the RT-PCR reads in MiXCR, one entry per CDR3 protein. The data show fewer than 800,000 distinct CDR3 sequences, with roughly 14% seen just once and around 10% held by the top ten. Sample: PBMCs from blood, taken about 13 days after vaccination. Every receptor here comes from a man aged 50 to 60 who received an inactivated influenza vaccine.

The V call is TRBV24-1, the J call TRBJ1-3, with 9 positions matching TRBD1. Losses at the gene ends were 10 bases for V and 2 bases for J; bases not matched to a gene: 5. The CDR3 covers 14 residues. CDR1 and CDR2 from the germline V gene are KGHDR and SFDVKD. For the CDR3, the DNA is TGTGCCACAACAGGGGGCCCTCCTGGAAACACCATATATTTT. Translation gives CATTGGPPGNTIYF.

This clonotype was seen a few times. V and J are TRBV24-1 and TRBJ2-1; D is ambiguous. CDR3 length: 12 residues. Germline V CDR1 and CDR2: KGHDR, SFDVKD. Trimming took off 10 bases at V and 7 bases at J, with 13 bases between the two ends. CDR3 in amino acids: CATAGIGNEQFF. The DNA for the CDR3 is TGTGCCACAGCAGGCATTGGGAATGAGCAGTTCTTC.

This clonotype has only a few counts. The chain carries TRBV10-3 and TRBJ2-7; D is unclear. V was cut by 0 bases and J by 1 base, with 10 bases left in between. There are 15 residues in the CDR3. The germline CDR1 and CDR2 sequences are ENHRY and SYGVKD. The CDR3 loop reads CAISESIQPSYEQYF. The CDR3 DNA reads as TGTGCCATCAGTGAGTCGATACAGCCGTCCTACGAGCAGTACTTC.

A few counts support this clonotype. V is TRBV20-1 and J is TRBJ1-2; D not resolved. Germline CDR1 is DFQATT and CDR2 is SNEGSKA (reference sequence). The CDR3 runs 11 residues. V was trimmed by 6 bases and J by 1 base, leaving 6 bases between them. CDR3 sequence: CSAEHNYGYTF. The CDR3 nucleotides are TGCAGTGCGGAACATAACTATGGCTACACCTTC.

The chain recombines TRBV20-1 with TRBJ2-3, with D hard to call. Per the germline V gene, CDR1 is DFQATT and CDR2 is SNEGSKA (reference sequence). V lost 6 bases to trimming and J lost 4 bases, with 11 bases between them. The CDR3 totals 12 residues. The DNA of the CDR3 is TGCAGTGCCTCGAAGGCCCCAGATACGCAGTATTTT. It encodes CSASKAPDTQYF.

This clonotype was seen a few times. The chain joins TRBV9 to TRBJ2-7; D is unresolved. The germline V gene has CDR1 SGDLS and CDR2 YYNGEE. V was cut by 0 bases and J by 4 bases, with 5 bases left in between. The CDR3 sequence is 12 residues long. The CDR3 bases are TGTGCCAGCAGCGTAGCAGGTTACGAGCAGTACTTC. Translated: CASSVAGYEQYF.

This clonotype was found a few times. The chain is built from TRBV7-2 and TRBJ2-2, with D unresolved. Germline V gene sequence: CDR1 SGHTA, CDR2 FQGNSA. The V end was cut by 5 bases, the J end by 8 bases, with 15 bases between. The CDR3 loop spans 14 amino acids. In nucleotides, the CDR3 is TGTGCCAGCAGCCCCACGTCTGGGTCAGGGGAGCTGTTTTTT. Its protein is CASSPTSGSGELFF.

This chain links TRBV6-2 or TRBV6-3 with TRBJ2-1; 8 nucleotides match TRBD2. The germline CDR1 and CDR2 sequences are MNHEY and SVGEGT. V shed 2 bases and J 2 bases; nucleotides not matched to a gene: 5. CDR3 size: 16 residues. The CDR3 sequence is CASSYTSGGAYNEQFF. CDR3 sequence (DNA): TGTGCCAGCAGTTACACGTCGGGGGGGGCCTACAATGAGCAGTTCTTC.

CDR3 sequence reads: CASRGGLIHGYTF. CDR3 bases: TGTGCCAGCAGGGGGGGATTAATTCATGGCTACACCTTC. This rearrangement joins TRBV6-1 to TRBJ1-2, with D perhaps matching TRBD1 (5 bases). The germline V and J ends were trimmed by 6 bases and 6 bases, with 14 bases remaining between them. Germline lookup yields CDR1 MNHNS and CDR2 SASEGT. The CDR3 loop spans 13 amino acids.

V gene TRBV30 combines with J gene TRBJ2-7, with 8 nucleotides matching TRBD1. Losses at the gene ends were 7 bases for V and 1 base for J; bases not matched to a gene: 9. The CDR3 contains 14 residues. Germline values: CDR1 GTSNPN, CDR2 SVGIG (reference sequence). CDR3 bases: TGTGCCTCCAACCGACAGGGGTGTTCCTACGAGCAGTACTTC. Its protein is CASNRQGCSYEQYF.

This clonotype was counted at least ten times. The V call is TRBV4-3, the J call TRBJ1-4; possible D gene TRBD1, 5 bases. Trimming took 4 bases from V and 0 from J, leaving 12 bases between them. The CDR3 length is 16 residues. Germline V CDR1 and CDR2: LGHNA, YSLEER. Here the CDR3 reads CASSPGDRATNEKLFF. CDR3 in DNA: TGCGCCAGCAGCCCCGGGGACCGAGCAACTAATGAAAAACTGTTTTTT.

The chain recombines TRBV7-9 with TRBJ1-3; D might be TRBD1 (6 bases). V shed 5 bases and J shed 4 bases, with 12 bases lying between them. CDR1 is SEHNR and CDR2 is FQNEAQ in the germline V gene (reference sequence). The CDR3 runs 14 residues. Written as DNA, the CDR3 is TGTGCCAGCAGCCCCGGTGGGGGCGGAAACACCATATATTTT. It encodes CASSPGGGGNTIYF.

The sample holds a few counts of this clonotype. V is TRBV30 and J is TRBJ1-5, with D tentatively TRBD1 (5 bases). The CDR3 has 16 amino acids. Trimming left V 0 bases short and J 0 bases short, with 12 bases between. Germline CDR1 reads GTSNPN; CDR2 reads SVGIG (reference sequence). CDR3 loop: CAWSVGVSVSNQPQHF. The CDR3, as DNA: TGTGCCTGGAGTGTAGGGGTCAGCGTTAGCAATCAGCCCCAGCATTTT.

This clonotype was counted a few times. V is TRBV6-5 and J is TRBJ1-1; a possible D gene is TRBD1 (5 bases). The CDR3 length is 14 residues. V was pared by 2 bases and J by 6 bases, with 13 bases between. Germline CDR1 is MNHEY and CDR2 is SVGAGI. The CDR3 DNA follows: TGTGCCAGCAGTTACAGGCAGGGTAGGGCTGAAGCTTTCTTT. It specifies CASSYRQGRAEAFF.

The CDR3 DNA sequence: TGTGCCAGCAGCTTAATGCGGCTAGCGGGAGCGAATGAGCAGTTCTTC. Its protein is CASSLMRLAGANEQFF. The genes are TRBV7-2 and TRBJ2-1, with 10 bases matching TRBD2. V lost 2 bases and J lost 7; bases outside the gene matches: 8. The germline gives CDR1 SGHTA, CDR2 FQGNSA. The length of the CDR3 is 16 residues.

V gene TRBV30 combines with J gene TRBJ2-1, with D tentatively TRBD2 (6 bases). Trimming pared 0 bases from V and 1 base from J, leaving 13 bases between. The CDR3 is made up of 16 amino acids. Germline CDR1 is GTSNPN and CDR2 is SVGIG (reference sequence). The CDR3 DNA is TGTGCCTGGAGTGTACGTCTAGCGTTTTCCTACAATGAGCAGTTCTTC. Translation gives CAWSVRLAFSYNEQFF.

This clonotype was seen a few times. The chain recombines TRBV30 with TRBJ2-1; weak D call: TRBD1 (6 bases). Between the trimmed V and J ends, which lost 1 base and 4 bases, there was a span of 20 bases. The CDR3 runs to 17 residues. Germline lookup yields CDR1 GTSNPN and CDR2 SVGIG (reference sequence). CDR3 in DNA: TGTGCCTGGAGTGCACGTCAGGGGATAGAGGTTTACAATGAGCAGTTCTTC. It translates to CAWSARQGIEVYNEQFF.

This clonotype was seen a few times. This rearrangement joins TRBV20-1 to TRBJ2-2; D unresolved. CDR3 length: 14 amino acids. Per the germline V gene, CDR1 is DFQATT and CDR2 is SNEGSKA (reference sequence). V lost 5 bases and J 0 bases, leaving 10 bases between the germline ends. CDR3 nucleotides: TGCAGTGCTCGAGCCTACGCGAACACCGGGGAGCTGTTTTTT. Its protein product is CSARAYANTGELFF.